The clone carrying this T cell receptor (beta chain) was picked up one time. Its antigen is unidentified. This sample stems from a study of OX40 agonist ivuxolimab in advanced cancers. Overall study: Partial responses were observed in three patients, of whom one had hepatocellular carcinoma and two had cutaneous melanoma. Study results and limitations: CD8+ T cells averaged more expanded clones than CD4+. Both CD4+ and CD8+ T cell populations in blood had undergone clonal expansion by week 6 at 0.1 to 3.0 mg/kg.

CDR1 and CDR2 (germline): MDHEN, SYDVKM. The length of the CDR3 is 11 residues. Sampled blood was obtained at baseline, cycle 4 day 1, and cycle 7 day 1. Clones were sequenced by immunoSEQ multiplex PCR, and TCRdb holds only the in-frame ones, with some missing. The table lists about 66,000 clones, roughly nine tenths of them singletons, with 14% to 15% in the top ten. The clonotype was recovered from an adult with an advanced solid tumor such as melanoma, head and neck, liver or kidney cancer. The sample consisted of CD4+ or CD8+ T cells sorted from blood, taken in a trial of the OX40 agonist ivuxolimab. The chain carries TRBV28 and TRBJ1-4, with D uncertain. CDR3 loop: CQTESNEKLFF. The CDR3 coding sequence is TGTCAGACCGAGAGTAATGAAAAACTGTTTTTT.